These T cell receptor beta chains were read from a single sample in a study of cytomegalovirus exposure and HLA in healthy donors. The assay was immunoSEQ multiplex PCR, and TCRdb's table has in-frame clones only and misses some. The data contain 150,000 to 200,000 clones, 78% of them singletons. The sequenced material came from PBMCs. The receptor source for this set is a woman in her thirties in good health and CMV-seropositive. Both conserved end residues are part of each CDR3. A D gene is named only where the DNA matches it firmly. Size is stated for part of the rows, as once, few or many counts, or as a class when the clone is expanded.

clone_size,d_call,j_call,v_call,cdr3_nt,cdr3_aa
NA,NA,TRBJ1-1,TRBV6-5,TGTGCCAGCAGTTATTATGGACTGACCACTGAAGCTTTCTTT,CASSYYGLTTEAFF
NA,TRBD2,TRBJ2-3,TRBV2,TGTGCCAGCAAAAAGCGGGAGGGTACAGATACGCAGTATTTT,CASKKREGTDTQYF
NA,NA,TRBJ1-4,TRBV7-8,TGTGCCAGCAGCATACTTCCTAATGAAAAACTGTTTTTT,CASSILPNEKLFF
NA,TRBD1,TRBJ1-1,TRBV6-6,TGTGCCAGCAGTTTGGGGGGACAGCCGAACACTGAAGCTTTCTTT,CASSLGGQPNTEAFF
NA,NA,TRBJ2-2,TRBV5-6,TGTGCCAGCAGCTTGGAGGGGACCGGGGAGCTGTTTTTT,CASSLEGTGELFF
NA,NA,TRBJ1-5,TRBV6-1,TGTGCCAGCATAGGGGGTGAAGGCAATCAGCCCCAGCATTTT,CASIGGEGNQPQHF
once,NA,TRBJ2-5,TRBV5-5,TGTGCCAGCAGCTTTAGCGCTGCAAACTCTGACCAAGAGACCCAGTACTTC,CASSFSAANSDQETQYF
few,TRBD2,TRBJ2-1,TRBV7-9,TGTGCCAGCAGCTCCACCCTGACTAGCGGGATTAACAATGAGCAGTTCTTC,CASSSTLTSGINNEQFF
many,TRBD1,TRBJ2-3,TRBV9,TGTGCCAGCAGCGCCCGGACAGGGAGCCTGGCAGATACGCAGTATTTT,CASSARTGSLADTQYF
NA,TRBD2,TRBJ2-3,TRBV7-2,TGTGCCAGCAGCTTAGGAGGTCACGGACTAGCGGTTCGGGATACGCAGTATTTT,CASSLGGHGLAVRDTQYF
NA,TRBD1,TRBJ1-4,TRBV18,TGTGCCAGCTCACCAGACAGGGGGTTAGGTGAAAAACTGTTTTTT,CASSPDRGLGEKLFF
NA,TRBD1,TRBJ1-3,TRBV5-5,TGTGCCAGCAGCCCGGACAGGGGTCGGGACACCATATATTTT,CASSPDRGRDTIYF
NA,NA,TRBJ1-3,TRBV10-3,TGTGCCATCAGTGAGTCGGAGGGATCCGGAAACACCATATATTTT,CAISESEGSGNTIYF
NA,NA,TRBJ2-5,TRBV7-8,TGTGCCAGCAGCGCCCGACTAGGACAAGAGACCCAGTACTTC,CASSARLGQETQYF
NA,NA,TRBJ1-2,TRBV23-1,TGCGCCAGCAGTCATCCCAGTACAGGATCCAATTTCGCCTATGGCTACACCTTC,CASSHPSTGSNFAYGYTF
NA,TRBD1,TRBJ2-2,TRBV29-1,TGCAGCGTCCACGGACAGGGGAACACCGGGGAGCTGTTTTTT,CSVHGQGNTGELFF
NA,TRBD2,TRBJ2-7,TRBV5-4,TGTGCCAGCAGCCCTGGAGGGGTTGCTAGCGGGAGCGGTAACTACGAGCAGTACTTC,CASSPGGVASGSGNYEQYF
NA,TRBD2,TRBJ2-1,TRBV5-6,TGTGCCAGCAGCTCCGGGACTAGCGCGTACAATGAGCAGTTCTTC,CASSSGTSAYNEQFF
NA,TRBD1,TRBJ1-1,TRBV6-7,TGTGCCAGCAGTTTACAGGGGGCTCAGAACACTGAAGCTTTCTTT,CASSLQGAQNTEAFF
few,TRBD1,TRBJ2-2,TRBV7-9,TGTGCCAGCAGCTTAGCTGGGACAGGGAACACCGGGGAGCTGTTTTTT,CASSLAGTGNTGELFF
NA,NA,TRBJ2-7,TRBV5-5,TGTGCCAGCAGCTTGGACAGGCCTCCCTACGAGCAGTACTTC,CASSLDRPPYEQYF
NA,NA,TRBJ2-1,TRBV7-2,TGTGCCAGCAGCCGTGCGAGGGGGGGGGCCAATGAGCAGTTCTTC,CASSRARGGANEQFF
once,NA,TRBJ2-6,TRBV7-9,TGTGCCAGCAGGGGAGCTGGGGCCAACGTCCTGACTTTC,CASRGAGANVLTF
NA,TRBD1,TRBJ1-4,TRBV4-2,TGTGCCAGCAGCCAAGCACAGGGGGATGAAAAACTGTTTTTT,CASSQAQGDEKLFF
NA,NA,TRBJ2-7,TRBV30,TGTGCCTGGAGTAGAGGCAGCTCCTACGAGCAGTACTTC,CAWSRGSSYEQYF
few,NA,TRBJ1-5,TRBV28,TGTGCCAGCAGTTTGCGGTCCTCCGGGAGCAATCAGCCCCAGCATTTT,CASSLRSSGSNQPQHF
few,NA,TRBJ1-2,TRBV4-1,TGCGCCAGCAGCCCGGGCGACGGAGGGTATGGCTACACCTTC,CASSPGDGGYGYTF
NA,NA,TRBJ2-3,TRBV6-6,TGTGCCAGCAGTTATAGACAGTCGCGCACAGATACGCAGTATTTT,CASSYRQSRTDTQYF
NA,NA,TRBJ2-7,TRBV18,TGTGCCAGCTCGCCGAACAGGGAAGGGGTTTGGGAGCAGTACTTC,CASSPNREGVWEQYF
NA,TRBD1,TRBJ1-2,TRBV30,TGTGCCTGGAGTCGGGACAGCCTCTATGGCTACACCTTC,CAWSRDSLYGYTF
NA,TRBD1,TRBJ1-5,TRBV4-1,TGCGCCAGCAGCCAGTCCCGGGACAGGGTCGATCAGCCCCAGCATTTT,CASSQSRDRVDQPQHF
NA,TRBD1,TRBJ2-4,TRBV29-1,TGCAGCGTTGGAGACAGGGGGTCCTTGGCCAAAAACATTCAGTACTTC,CSVGDRGSLAKNIQYF
NA,TRBD1,TRBJ2-7,TRBV6-1,TGTGCCAGCAGTGAAGAGGATGGACAGGCCAGCTACGAGCAGTACTTC,CASSEEDGQASYEQYF
NA,TRBD2,TRBJ2-7,TRBV10-3,TGTGCCACCAGTTTCGCGGGAGTCTACGAGCAGTACTTC,CATSFAGVYEQYF
NA,NA,TRBJ1-1,TRBV16,TGTGCCAGCAGCCCACAGTCGTACAAGGACACTGAAGCTTTCTTT,CASSPQSYKDTEAFF